Detailed here is one T cell receptor (beta chain). Its antigen is still unknown. The data stem from a study of vaccination effects on CD4 cells after COVID-19. The table came from immunoSEQ multiplex PCR; TCRdb's copy has only in-frame clones and leaves some out. The repertoire consists of tens of thousands of clones, with 76% occurring once and the leading ten covering 2.5% to 3%. Sequencing was preceded by expansion of antigen-specific CD4+ T cells with viral peptide pools in the ViraFEST assay. Researchers isolated CD4+ T cells once approximately ten days of culture had elapsed. Nobody among the vaccine recipients had prior SARS-CoV-2 infection (nucleocapsid antibodies were negative). The CDR3 extends over 16 amino acids. The V and J ends lost 0 bases and 2 bases respectively, with 14 bases between them. CDR1 is SGHRS and CDR2 is YFSETQ in the germline V gene.

V and J are TRBV5-1 and TRBJ1-1, with D unclear. This receptor was obtained from a human donor who received a COVID-19 vaccine. This sample comprised CD4+ T cells from PBMCs cultured with HCoV-NL63 spike peptides, obtained before COVID-19 vaccination. The CDR3 protein is CASSLVSPAGNTEAFF. The CDR3 region has the DNA TGCGCCAGCAGCTTGGTTTCCCCGGCAGGTAACACTGAAGCTTTCTTT.